This T cell receptor beta chain originates from a study of T-cell memory formation after mild COVID-19. Amplification by 5'RACE using constant-segment primers produced TCR alpha and TCR beta cDNA libraries that carried sample barcodes and UMIs. TCRdb used MiXCR to reprocess the 5' RACE reads, holding one entry per CDR3 protein. The data contain 240,000 or so distinct CDR3 sequences, approximately 10% of them seen just once; the ten biggest clones take up under 25%. The J segment lost 4 bases and the V segment lost 6 bases, leaving 5 bases of the junction unmatched. From germline, CDR1 is SEHNR and CDR2 FQNEAQ (reference sequence). The CDR3 loop spans 13 amino acids.

The specimen was PBMCs or a T cell subset sorted from them (not recorded which). The chain has TRBV7-9 and TRBJ1-1, with 7 nucleotides matching TRBD1. The receptor was isolated from a man between 18 and 29 years old who had mild COVID-19 (a few samples of this study predate the infection). Cell type and time point are not known. DNA of the CDR3: TGTGCCAGCAGTCCCACAGGGGTCACTGAAGCTTTCTTT. This sequence encodes CASSPTGVTEAFF.